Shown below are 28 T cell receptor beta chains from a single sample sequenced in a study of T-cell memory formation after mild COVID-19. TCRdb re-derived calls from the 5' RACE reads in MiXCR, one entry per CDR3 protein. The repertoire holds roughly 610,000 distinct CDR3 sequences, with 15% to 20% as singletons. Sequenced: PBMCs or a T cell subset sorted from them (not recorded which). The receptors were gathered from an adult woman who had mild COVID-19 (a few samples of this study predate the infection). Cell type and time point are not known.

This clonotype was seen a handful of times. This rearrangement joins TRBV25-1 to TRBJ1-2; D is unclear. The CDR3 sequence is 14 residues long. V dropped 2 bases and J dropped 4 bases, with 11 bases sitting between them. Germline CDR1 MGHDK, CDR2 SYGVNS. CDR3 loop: CASSEGESFYGYTF. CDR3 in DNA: TGTGCCAGCAGTGAAGGTGAGAGCTTCTATGGCTACACCTTC.

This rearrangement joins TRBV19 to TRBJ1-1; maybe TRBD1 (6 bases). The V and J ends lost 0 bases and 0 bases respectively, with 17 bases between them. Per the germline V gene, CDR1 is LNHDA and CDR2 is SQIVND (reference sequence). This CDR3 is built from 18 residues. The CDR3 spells CASSIESLSRGLNTEAFF. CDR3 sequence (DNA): TGTGCCAGTAGTATAGAGTCGCTCTCCAGGGGCCTGAACACTGAAGCTTTCTTT.

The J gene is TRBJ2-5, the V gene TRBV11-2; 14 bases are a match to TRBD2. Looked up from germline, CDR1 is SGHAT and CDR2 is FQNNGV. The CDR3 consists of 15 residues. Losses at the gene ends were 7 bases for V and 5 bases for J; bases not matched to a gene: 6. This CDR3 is CASIPTSGGGETQYF. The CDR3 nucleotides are TGTGCCAGCATCCCGACTAGCGGGGGGGGGGAGACCCAGTACTTC.

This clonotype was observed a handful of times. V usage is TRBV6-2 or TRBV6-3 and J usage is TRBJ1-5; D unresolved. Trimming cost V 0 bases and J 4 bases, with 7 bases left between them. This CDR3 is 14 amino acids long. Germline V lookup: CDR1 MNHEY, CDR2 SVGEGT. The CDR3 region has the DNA TGTGCCAGCAGTTACTCTTGGGGAAATCAGCCCCAGCATTTT. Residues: CASSYSWGNQPQHF.

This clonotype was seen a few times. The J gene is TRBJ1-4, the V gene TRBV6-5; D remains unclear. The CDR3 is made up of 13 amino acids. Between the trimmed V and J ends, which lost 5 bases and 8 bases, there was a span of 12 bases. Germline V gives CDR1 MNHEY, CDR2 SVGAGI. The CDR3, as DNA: TGTGCCAGCAGTGCCATAATCGAGGAAAAACTGTTTTTT. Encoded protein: CASSAIIEEKLFF.

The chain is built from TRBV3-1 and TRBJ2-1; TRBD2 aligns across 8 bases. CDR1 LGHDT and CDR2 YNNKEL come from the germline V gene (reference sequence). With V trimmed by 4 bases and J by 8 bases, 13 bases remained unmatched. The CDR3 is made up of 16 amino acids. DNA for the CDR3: TGTGCCAGCAGCCCTCTGGGAGCGGGGGCAGGGGATGAGCAGTTCTTC. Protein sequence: CASSPLGAGAGDEQFF.

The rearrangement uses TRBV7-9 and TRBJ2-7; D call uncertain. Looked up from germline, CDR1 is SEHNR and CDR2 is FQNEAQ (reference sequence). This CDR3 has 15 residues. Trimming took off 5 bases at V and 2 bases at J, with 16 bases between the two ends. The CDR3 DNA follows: TGTGCCAGCAGCCACAGTTCGGACGGAGCCTACGAGCAGTACTTC. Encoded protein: CASSHSSDGAYEQYF.

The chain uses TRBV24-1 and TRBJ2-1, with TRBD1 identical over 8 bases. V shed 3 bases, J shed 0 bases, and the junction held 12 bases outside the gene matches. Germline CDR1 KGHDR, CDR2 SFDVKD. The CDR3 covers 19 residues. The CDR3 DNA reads TGTGCCACCAGTGATACCCGGGCGGGACAGGCCAGCTCCTACAATGAGCAGTTCTTC. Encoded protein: CATSDTRAGQASSYNEQFF.

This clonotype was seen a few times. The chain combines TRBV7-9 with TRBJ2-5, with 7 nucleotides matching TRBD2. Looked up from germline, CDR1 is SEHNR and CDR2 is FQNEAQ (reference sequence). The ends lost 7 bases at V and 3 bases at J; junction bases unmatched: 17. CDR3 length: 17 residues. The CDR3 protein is CASTSSGREFRKETQYF. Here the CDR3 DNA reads TGTGCCAGCACCTCCTCGGGGCGGGAGTTTAGGAAAGAGACCCAGTACTTC.

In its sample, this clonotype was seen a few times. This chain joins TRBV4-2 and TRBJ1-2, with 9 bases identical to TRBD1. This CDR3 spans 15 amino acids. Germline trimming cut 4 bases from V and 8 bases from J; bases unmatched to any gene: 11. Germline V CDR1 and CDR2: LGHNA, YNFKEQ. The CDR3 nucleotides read TGTGCCAGCAGCCCACCCCCGGGACAGGGCTTCGGCTACACCTTC. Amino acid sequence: CASSPPPGQGFGYTF.

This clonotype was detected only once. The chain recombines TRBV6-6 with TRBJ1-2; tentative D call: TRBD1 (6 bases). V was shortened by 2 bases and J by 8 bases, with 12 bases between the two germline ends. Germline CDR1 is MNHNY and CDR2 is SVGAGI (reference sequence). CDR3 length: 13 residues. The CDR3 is CASSYADSGGYTF. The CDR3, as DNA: TGTGCCAGCAGTTACGCGGACAGTGGAGGCTACACCTTC.

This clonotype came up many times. The CDR3 sequence: CASSLQGAIPEAFF. CDR3 coding DNA: TGTGCCAGCAGTTTACAGGGGGCCATCCCAGAAGCTTTCTTT. The genes are TRBV12-3 or TRBV12-4 and TRBJ1-1; 8 bases fit TRBD1. The V segment lost 2 bases and the J segment 8 bases; nucleotides outside the gene matches: 7. The length of the CDR3 is 14 residues.

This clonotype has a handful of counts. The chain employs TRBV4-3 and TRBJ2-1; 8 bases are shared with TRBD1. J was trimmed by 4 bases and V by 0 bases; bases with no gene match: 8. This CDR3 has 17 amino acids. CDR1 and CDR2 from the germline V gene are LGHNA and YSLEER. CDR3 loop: CASSQDYRGSYYNEQFF. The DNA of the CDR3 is TGCGCCAGCAGCCAAGATTACAGGGGGTCGTATTACAATGAGCAGTTCTTC.

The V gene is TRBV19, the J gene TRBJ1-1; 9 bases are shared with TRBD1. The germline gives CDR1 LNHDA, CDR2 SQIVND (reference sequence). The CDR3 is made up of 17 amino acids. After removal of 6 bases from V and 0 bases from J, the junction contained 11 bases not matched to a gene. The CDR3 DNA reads TGTGCCAGTAGGACAGGGGGGATGGACAGGTTGAACACTGAAGCTTTCTTT. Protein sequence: CASRTGGMDRLNTEAFF. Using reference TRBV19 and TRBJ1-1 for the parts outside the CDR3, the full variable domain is DGGITQSPKYLFRKEGQNVTLSCEQNLNHDAMYWYRQDPGQGLRLIYYSQIVNDFQKGDIAEGYSVSREKKESFPLTVTSAQKNPTAFYLCASRTGGMDRLNTEAFFGQGTRLTVV.

CDR3 sequence (DNA): TGTGCCAGCAGCCAAGGGCTAGCGGGAGGGCCGGGCACCGGGGAGCTGTTTTTT. Translated: CASSQGLAGGPGTGELFF. V gene TRBV4-2 combines with J gene TRBJ2-2; 12 nucleotides match TRBD2. The length of the CDR3 is 18 residues. Germline V gene lookup returns CDR1 LGHNA and CDR2 YNFKEQ. V was pared by 1 base and J by 4 bases, with 7 bases of the junction left unmatched.

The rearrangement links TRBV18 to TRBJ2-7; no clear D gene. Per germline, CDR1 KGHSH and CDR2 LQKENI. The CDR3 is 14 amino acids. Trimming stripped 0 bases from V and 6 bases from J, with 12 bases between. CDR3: CASSPPLSSREQYF. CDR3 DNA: TGTGCCAGCTCACCACCTCTCTCCTCCCGCGAGCAGTACTTC.

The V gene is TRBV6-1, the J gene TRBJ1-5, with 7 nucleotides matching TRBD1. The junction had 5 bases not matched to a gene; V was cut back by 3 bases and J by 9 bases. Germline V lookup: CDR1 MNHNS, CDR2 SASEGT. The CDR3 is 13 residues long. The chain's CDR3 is CASSDPGDRPQHF. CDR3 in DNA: TGTGCCAGCAGTGATCCGGGGGACAGGCCCCAGCATTTT.

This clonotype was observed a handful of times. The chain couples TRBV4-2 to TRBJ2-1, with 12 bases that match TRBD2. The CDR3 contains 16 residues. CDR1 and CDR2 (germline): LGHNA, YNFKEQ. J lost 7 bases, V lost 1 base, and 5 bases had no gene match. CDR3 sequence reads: CASSQGTSGIKNEQFF. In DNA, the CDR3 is TGTGCCAGCAGCCAAGGGACTAGCGGGATAAAGAATGAGCAGTTCTTC.

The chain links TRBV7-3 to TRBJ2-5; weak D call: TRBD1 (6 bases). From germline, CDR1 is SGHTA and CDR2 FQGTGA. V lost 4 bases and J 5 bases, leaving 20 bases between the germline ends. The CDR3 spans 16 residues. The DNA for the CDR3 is TGTGCCAGCAGCTCCCGGACAGATCTCAATGGGGAGACCCAGTACTTC. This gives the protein CASSSRTDLNGETQYF.

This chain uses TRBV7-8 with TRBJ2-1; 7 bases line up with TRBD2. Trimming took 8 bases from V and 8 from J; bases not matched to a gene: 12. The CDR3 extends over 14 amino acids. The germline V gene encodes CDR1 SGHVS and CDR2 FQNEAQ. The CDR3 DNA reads TGTGCCAGCGCGGGACTACTCGCGGATGATGAGCAGTTCTTC. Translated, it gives CASAGLLADDEQFF.

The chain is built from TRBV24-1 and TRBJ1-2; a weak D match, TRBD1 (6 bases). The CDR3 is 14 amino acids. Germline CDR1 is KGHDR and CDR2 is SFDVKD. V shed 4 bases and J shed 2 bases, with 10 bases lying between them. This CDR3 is CATSDSRGNYGYTF. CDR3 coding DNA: TGTGCCACCAGTGACAGCAGGGGAAACTATGGCTACACCTTC.

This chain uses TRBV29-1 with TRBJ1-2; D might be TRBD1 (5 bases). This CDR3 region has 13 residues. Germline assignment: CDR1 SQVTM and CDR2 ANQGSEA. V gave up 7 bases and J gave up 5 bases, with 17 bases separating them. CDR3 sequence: CSAQGAGIYGYTF. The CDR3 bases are TGCAGCGCCCAAGGGGCGGGAATTTATGGCTACACCTTC.

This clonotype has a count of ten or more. This CDR3 reads CASSQEGGTDTQYF. The CDR3 coding sequence is TGTGCCAGCAGCCAAGAGGGTGGCACAGATACGCAGTATTTT. V gene TRBV3-1 combines with J gene TRBJ2-3; no clear D. This CDR3 has 14 residues. Germline CDR1 and CDR2: LGHDT and YNNKEL (reference sequence). V lost 0 bases and J 1 base, leaving 5 bases between the germline ends.

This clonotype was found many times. The CDR3 sequence is CASSRGGPVTAYEQYF. CDR3 in DNA: TGCGCCAGCAGCCGGGGTGGTCCGGTTACAGCCTACGAGCAGTACTTC. The chain has TRBV5-1 and TRBJ2-7, with D perhaps TRBD2 (5 bases). Trimming left V 4 bases short and J 2 bases short, with 19 bases between. Germline V gene data show CDR1 as SGHRS and CDR2 as YFSETQ. This CDR3 spans 16 amino acids.

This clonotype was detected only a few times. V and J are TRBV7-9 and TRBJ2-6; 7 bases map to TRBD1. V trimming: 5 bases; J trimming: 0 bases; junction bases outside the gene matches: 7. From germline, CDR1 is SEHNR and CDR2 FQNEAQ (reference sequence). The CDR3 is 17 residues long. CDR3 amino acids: CASSQPQGSSGANVLTF. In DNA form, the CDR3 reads TGTGCCAGCAGCCAACCACAGGGGTCCTCTGGGGCCAACGTCCTGACTTTC. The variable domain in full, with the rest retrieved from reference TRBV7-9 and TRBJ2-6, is DTGVSQNPRHKITKRGQNVTFRCDPISEHNRLYWYRQTLGQGPEFLTYFQNEAQLEKSRLLSDRFSAERPKGSFSTLEIQRTEQGDSAMYLCASSQPQGSSGANVLTFGAGSRLTVL.

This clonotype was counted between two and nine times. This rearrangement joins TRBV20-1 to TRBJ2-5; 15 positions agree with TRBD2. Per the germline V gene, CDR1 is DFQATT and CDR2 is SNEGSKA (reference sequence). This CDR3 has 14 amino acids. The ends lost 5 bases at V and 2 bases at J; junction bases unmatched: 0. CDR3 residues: CSAGTSGRQETQYF. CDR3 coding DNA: TGCAGTGCTGGGACTAGCGGGAGGCAAGAGACCCAGTACTTC.

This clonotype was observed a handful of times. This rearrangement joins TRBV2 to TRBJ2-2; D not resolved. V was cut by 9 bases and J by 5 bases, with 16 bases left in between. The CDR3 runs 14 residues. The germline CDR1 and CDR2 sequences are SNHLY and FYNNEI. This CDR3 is CARTNDSTTGELFF. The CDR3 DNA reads TGTGCCAGAACCAACGATTCCACAACCGGGGAGCTGTTTTTT.

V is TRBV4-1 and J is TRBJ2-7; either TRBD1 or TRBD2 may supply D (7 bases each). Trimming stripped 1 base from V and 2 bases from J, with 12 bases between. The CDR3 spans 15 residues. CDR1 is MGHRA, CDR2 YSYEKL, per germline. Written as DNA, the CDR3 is TGCGCCAGCAGCCAAGTTGCAGGGGGGGCCTACGAGCAGTACTTC. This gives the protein CASSQVAGGAYEQYF.